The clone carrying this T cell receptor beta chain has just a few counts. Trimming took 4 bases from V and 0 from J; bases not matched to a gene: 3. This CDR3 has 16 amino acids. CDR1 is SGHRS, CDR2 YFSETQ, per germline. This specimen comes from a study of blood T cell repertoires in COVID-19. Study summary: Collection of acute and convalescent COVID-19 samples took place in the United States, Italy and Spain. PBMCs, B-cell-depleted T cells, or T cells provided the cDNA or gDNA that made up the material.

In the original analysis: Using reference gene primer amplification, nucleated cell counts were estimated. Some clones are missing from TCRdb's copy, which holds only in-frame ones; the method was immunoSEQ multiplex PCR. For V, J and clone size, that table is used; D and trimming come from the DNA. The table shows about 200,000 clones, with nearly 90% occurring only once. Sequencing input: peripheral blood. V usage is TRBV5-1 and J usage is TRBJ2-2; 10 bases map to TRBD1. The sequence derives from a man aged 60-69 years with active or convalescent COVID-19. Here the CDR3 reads CASSIGTGANTGELFF. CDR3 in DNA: TGCGCCAGCAGCATTGGGACAGGGGCGAACACCGGGGAGCTGTTTTTT. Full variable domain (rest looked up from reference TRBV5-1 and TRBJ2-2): KAGVTQTPRYLIKTRGQQVTLSCSPISGHRSVSWYQQTPGQGLQFLFEYFSETQRNKGNFPGRFSGRQFSNSRSEMNVSTLELGDSALYLCASSIGTGANTGELFFGEGSRLTVL.